These 10 T cell receptor beta chains came from one sample sequenced in a study of cytomegalovirus exposure and HLA in healthy donors. The PCR had 60 Vbeta and 13 Jbeta primers. TCRdb keeps only in-frame clones here, not all; method: immunoSEQ multiplex PCR. The sample lists approximately 150,000 clones, around 75% occurring once. Sequencing was carried out using PBMCs. These receptors were obtained from a man younger than 35 in good health and CMV-seropositive.

The chain links TRBV29-1 to TRBJ1-1; D unresolved. Looked up from germline, CDR1 is SQVTM and CDR2 is ANQGSEA. This CDR3 contains 13 residues. V lost 1 base and J lost 0, with 6 bases in between. The CDR3 nucleotides are TGCAGCGTTGAAGGTCAGTTGAACACTGAAGCTTTCTTT. It specifies CSVEGQLNTEAFF.

The genes are TRBV29-1 and TRBJ1-1; TRBD1 matches at 8 bases. J was trimmed by 0 bases and V by 7 bases; bases with no gene match: 1. CDR3 length: 12 amino acids. Germline assignment: CDR1 SQVTM and CDR2 ANQGSEA. CDR3: CSADRVNTEAFF. CDR3 in DNA: TGCAGCGCGGACAGGGTGAACACTGAAGCTTTCTTT.

This chain connects TRBV9 to TRBJ2-7, with D tentatively TRBD2 (6 bases). Trimming took off 4 bases at V and 7 bases at J, with 18 bases between the two ends. The CDR3 length is 14 residues. The germline V gene has CDR1 SGDLS and CDR2 YYNGEE. The CDR3, as DNA: TGTGCCAGCAGCTCGGGCGGGATCTCTCGAGAGCAGTACTTC. Amino acids: CASSSGGISREQYF. The variable domain in full, with the rest retrieved from reference TRBV9 and TRBJ2-7, is DSGVTQTPKHLITATGQRVTLRCSPRSGDLSVYWYQQSLDQGLQFLIQYYNGEERAKGNILERFSAQQFPDLHSELNLSSLELGDSALYFCASSSGGISREQYFGPGTRLTVT.

This chain connects TRBV27 to TRBJ2-1; 15 positions agree with TRBD2. This CDR3 contains 16 residues. Germline lookup yields CDR1 MNHEY and CDR2 SMNVEV (reference sequence). J lost 6 bases, V lost 6 bases, and 6 bases had no gene match. The CDR3 DNA is TGTGCCAGCAGAGGACTAGCGGGAGGGTTGGGCAATGAGCAGTTCTTC. Translated, it gives CASRGLAGGLGNEQFF.

This sequence joins TRBV7-9 and TRBJ2-7, with a tentative D call TRBD1 (6 bases). Deletions cut 7 bases from V and 5 bases from J, with 18 bases between. CDR3 size: 14 residues. In germline, CDR1 is SEHNR, CDR2 FQNEAQ (reference sequence). The CDR3 DNA sequence: TGTGCCAGCATCCCTCAGGGGAGTGTCGACGAGCAGTACTTC. Translation: CASIPQGSVDEQYF.

The chain recombines TRBV5-6 with TRBJ2-4; 9 nucleotides match TRBD1. Per the germline V gene, CDR1 is SGHDT and CDR2 is YYEEEE. V gave up 4 bases and J gave up 8 bases; unmatched junction bases: 7. This CDR3 is 14 amino acids long. The CDR3 bases are TGTGCCAGCAGCCGAACAGGGGGCCGCTACATTCAGTACTTC. Translating it yields CASSRTGGRYIQYF.

This chain connects TRBV5-6 to TRBJ2-3, with 8 nucleotides matching TRBD1. Germline lookup yields CDR1 SGHDT and CDR2 YYEEEE. J lost 4 bases, V lost 2 bases, and 6 bases had no gene match. The CDR3 is made up of 15 amino acids. The chain's CDR3 is CASSLSLQGADTQYF. The CDR3, as DNA: TGTGCCAGCAGCTTAAGTTTACAGGGGGCAGATACGCAGTATTTT.

The V and J genes are TRBV27 and TRBJ1-1, with D possibly matching TRBD1 (6 bases). V lost 6 bases and J 4 bases, leaving 15 bases between the germline ends. CDR1 is MNHEY, CDR2 SMNVEV, per germline (reference sequence). This CDR3 spans 14 amino acids. CDR3 region: CASRTGTRGTEAFF. In nucleotides, the CDR3 is TGTGCCAGCAGGACCGGGACAAGGGGCACTGAAGCTTTCTTT.

The rearrangement joins TRBV27 to TRBJ2-2; 14 nucleotides align to TRBD2. The CDR3 extends over 16 amino acids. Germline V CDR1 and CDR2: MNHEY, SMNVEV (reference sequence). Trimming cost V 2 bases and J 6 bases; bases outside gene matches: 2. DNA of the CDR3: TGTGCCAGCAGTTTAAGACTAGCGGGAGGGCCCGGGGAGCTGTTTTTT. It is translated as CASSLRLAGGPGELFF.

The V gene is TRBV10-2, the J gene TRBJ2-7, with a possible D match to TRBD1 (6 bases). V was clipped by 3 bases and J by 7 bases, with 19 bases between them. Per germline, CDR1 WSHSY and CDR2 SAAADI. The CDR3 has 15 residues. In nucleotides, the CDR3 is TGCGCCAGCAGTGACGGCGGGCAGGGGCGGAGAGAGCAGTACTTC. It encodes CASSDGGQGRREQYF.